These 30 T cell receptor beta chains came from one sample sequenced in a study of blood T cells in healthy people across ages. The second PCR ran about 6 to 11 cycles with a sample-barcoded 5' primer and J-beta primers. TCRdb analysed the 5' RACE reads with MiXCR anew, one entry per CDR3 protein. This table has 1.5 million to 1.8 million distinct CDR3 sequences, roughly two fifths appearing once. The sequencing sample was made of blood. Receptors originate from a woman in her late teens or twenties in good health.

For this clonotype: Compared with germline, one end of the junction differs, possibly owing to a read error. The rearrangement uses TRBV20-1 and TRBJ2-2; 9 positions agree with TRBD2. This CDR3 has 14 amino acids. Germline lookup yields CDR1 DFQATT and CDR2 SNEGSKA (reference sequence). CDR3 protein: CSARGLANTRELFF. CDR3 sequence (DNA): TGCAGTGCTAGGGGACTAGCAAACACCAGGGAGCTGTTTTTT.

This chain connects TRBV28 to TRBJ2-6; weak D call: TRBD1 (5 bases). Per the germline V gene, CDR1 is MDHEN and CDR2 is SYDVKM. Trimming stripped 4 bases from V and 1 base from J, with 11 bases between. The length of the CDR3 is 16 residues. The CDR3 protein is CASSWGIQSGANVLTF. DNA for the CDR3: TGTGCCAGCAGTTGGGGCATACAGTCTGGGGCCAACGTCCTGACTTTC.

V gene TRBV7-2 combines with J gene TRBJ2-1; TRBD2 aligns across 9 bases. CDR3 length: 15 amino acids. Germline-derived CDR1 and CDR2 are SGHTA and FQGNSA. V shed 7 bases and J 3 bases; nucleotides not matched to a gene: 7. CDR3 sequence (DNA): TGTGCCAGCACCCTCCCGACTAGCGGCTACAATGAGCAGTTCTTC. Protein product: CASTLPTSGYNEQFF.

The chain carries TRBV3-1 and TRBJ2-1; 10 bases align to TRBD1. The J call is uncertain, as TRBJ2-7 better fits the DNA end. CDR3 length equals 15 residues. Germline CDR1 reads LGHDT; CDR2 reads YNNKEL (reference sequence). CDR3 residues: CASSQAGTGDGEQYF. For the CDR3, the DNA is TGTGCCAGCAGCCAAGCCGGGACAGGGGACGGCGAGCAGTACTTC.

This chain uses TRBV6-2 or TRBV6-3 with TRBJ1-4; D is unclear. V lost 7 bases, J lost 7 bases, and 10 bases lay in between. The CDR3 spans 12 residues. CDR1 and CDR2 (germline): MNHEY, SVGEGT. CDR3: CASKSGAEKLFF. The DNA for the CDR3 is TGTGCCAGCAAATCGGGAGCTGAAAAACTGTTTTTT.

This clonotype has only a few counts. This could be a read error, since a much larger clone is one nucleotide away. This rearrangement joins TRBV10-3 to TRBJ1-2; 8 bases map to TRBD1. Trimming cost V 2 bases and J 1 base; bases outside gene matches: 3. Germline-derived CDR1 and CDR2 are ENHRY and SYGVKD. The CDR3 extends over 15 amino acids. CDR3 bases: TGTGCCATCAGTGAGGTTGACAGGGGTAACTATGGCTACACCTTC. Translation: CAISEVDRGNYGYTF.

The chain couples TRBV25-1 to TRBJ2-7; possibly TRBD2 for D (6 bases). Germline assignment: CDR1 MGHDK and CDR2 SYGVNS. Trimming took 1 base from V and 0 from J, leaving 25 bases between them. CDR3 length equals 20 residues. DNA of the CDR3: TGTGCCAGCAGTGAATCCCCGGGCGGGACGCTAAACGGAGTCTCCTACGAGCAGTACTTC. It codes for CASSESPGGTLNGVSYEQYF.

V is TRBV11-2 and J is TRBJ1-5, with a possible D match to TRBD1 (5 bases). CDR1 is SGHAT, CDR2 FQNNGV, per germline. The CDR3 runs to 15 residues. Between the trimmed V and J ends, which lost 6 bases and 3 bases, there was a span of 15 bases. The chain's CDR3 is CASRSTEKPNQPQHF. The DNA for the CDR3 is TGTGCCAGCAGGTCGACAGAGAAACCCAATCAGCCCCAGCATTTT.

Here the CDR3 DNA reads TGCAGTGCTAGCGGGGGGGCCGCCTACAATGAGCAGTACTTC. This encodes CSASGGAAYNEQYF. The V and J genes are TRBV20-1 and TRBJ2-4; 8 nucleotides align to TRBD2. V shed 3 bases and J 13 bases; nucleotides not matched to a gene: 14. Looked up from germline, CDR1 is DFQATT and CDR2 is SNEGSKA (reference sequence). The CDR3 loop spans 14 amino acids.

The chain uses TRBV12-3 or TRBV12-4 and TRBJ2-5; D not certain. This CDR3 has 13 residues. Deletions cut 6 bases from V and 7 bases from J, with 15 bases between. The DNA of the CDR3 is TGTGCCAGCAGGGGGTCTCCTTTAGGGACCCAGTACTTC. Protein product: CASRGSPLGTQYF.

A few counts support this clonotype. The V call is TRBV20-1, the J call TRBJ2-1; the D is unclear. Germline CDR1 DFQATT, CDR2 SNEGSKA (reference sequence). V lost 3 bases to trimming and J lost 9 bases, with 9 bases between them. This CDR3 comprises 11 residues. The CDR3 reads CSASQAIEQFF. The CDR3 nucleotides are TGCAGTGCTAGTCAAGCGATTGAGCAGTTCTTC.

The V and J genes are TRBV28 and TRBJ2-7; D possibly corresponds to TRBD1 (6 bases). From germline, CDR1 is MDHEN and CDR2 SYDVKM. V was trimmed by 6 bases and J by 2 bases, leaving 14 bases between them. The CDR3 is 14 amino acids. The CDR3 here is CASSVTGSPYEQYF. The CDR3 DNA is TGTGCCAGCAGCGTCACAGGGTCCCCCTACGAGCAGTACTTC.

The chain couples TRBV30 to TRBJ1-1; D is uncertain. The CDR3 spans 13 residues. Germline V gene sequence: CDR1 GTSNPN, CDR2 SVGIG (reference sequence). Trimming left V 4 bases short and J 8 bases short, with 17 bases between. The CDR3 nucleotides read TGTGCCTGGACCCTTACAGTTCGTGACGAAGCTTTCTTT. Encoded protein: CAWTLTVRDEAFF.

This chain links TRBV19 with TRBJ2-2; 7 bases align to TRBD1. In germline, CDR1 is LNHDA, CDR2 SQIVND (reference sequence). V shed 3 bases and J 7 bases; nucleotides not matched to a gene: 5. The CDR3 has 14 amino acids. The CDR3 here is CASSILQGNGELFF. The DNA of the CDR3 is TGTGCCAGTAGTATTCTACAGGGGAACGGGGAGCTGTTTTTT.

The rearrangement uses TRBV6-4 and TRBJ2-1; D possibly matches TRBD1 or TRBD2 (5 bases each). The CDR3 totals 15 residues. The germline V and J ends were trimmed by 10 bases and 1 base, with 17 bases remaining between them. The germline V gene has CDR1 MRHNA and CDR2 SNTAGT. The CDR3, as DNA: TGTGCCATCCACCGGGGACGGAGGTCCTACAATGAGCAGTTCTTC. Protein: CAIHRGRRSYNEQFF.

This clonotype has more than one count but fewer than ten. The V call is TRBV12-3 or TRBV12-4, the J call TRBJ2-1; TRBD2 matches at 10 bases. Unmatched junction bases numbered 9, after V lost 5 bases and J lost 8 bases. The CDR3 spans 15 residues. For the CDR3, the DNA is TGTGCCAGCAGTCCAGGGACTAGCGACAACCATGAGCAGTTCTTC. Its translation is CASSPGTSDNHEQFF.

The chain combines TRBV29-1 with TRBJ2-3; 8 bases fit TRBD1. CDR1 SQVTM and CDR2 ANQGSEA come from the germline V gene. CDR3 length: 16 residues. Trimming removed 7 bases from V and 0 bases from J; junction bases left unmatched: 12. CDR3 protein: CSANSGDRTSTDTQYF. For the CDR3, the DNA is TGCAGCGCAAACTCGGGGGACAGGACTAGCACAGATACGCAGTATTTT.

This clonotype came up a few times. V is TRBV28 and J is TRBJ1-5, with no clear D. Trimming removed 5 bases from V and 6 bases from J, with 11 bases in between. The length of the CDR3 is 13 residues. CDR1 is MDHEN and CDR2 is SYDVKM in the germline V gene. The CDR3 protein is CASSAYRRQPQHF. Here the CDR3 DNA reads TGTGCCAGCAGTGCCTATCGGCGTCAGCCCCAGCATTTT.

This clonotype was detected many times. V usage is TRBV6-1 and J usage is TRBJ2-5, with 9 bases that match TRBD1. The germline V gene has CDR1 MNHNS and CDR2 SASEGT. The trim removed 2 bases at V and 3 bases at J, leaving 4 bases unmatched. This CDR3 contains 15 residues. CDR3 sequence reads: CASSEWGTGKETQYF. The DNA for the CDR3 is TGTGCCAGCAGTGAATGGGGGACAGGGAAAGAGACCCAGTACTTC.

The chain combines TRBV4-3 with TRBJ2-1, with TRBD2 as a possible D gene (7 bases). V lost 4 bases and J 7 bases, leaving 23 bases between the germline ends. The CDR3 spans 17 residues. Germline lookup yields CDR1 LGHNA and CDR2 YSLEER. DNA of the CDR3: TGCGCCAGCAGCCTTGATTATGGGGGGCGGGGGTGGAATGAGCAGTTCTTC. Its translation is CASSLDYGGRGWNEQFF.

A remark on this clonotype: The junction departs from the called germline gene at one end, perhaps through a read error. The chain carries TRBV5-6 and TRBJ2-1; TRBD2 agrees at 9 bases. CDR3 size: 15 residues. Germline CDR1 SGHDT, CDR2 YYEEEE. The CDR3: CASSSSGASHNEQFF. The CDR3 nucleotides read TGTGCCAGCAGTTCTAGCGGGGCCTCCCACAATGAGCAGTTCTTC.

V gene TRBV20-1 combines with J gene TRBJ2-5; unclear D gene. Per germline, CDR1 DFQATT and CDR2 SNEGSKA (reference sequence). This CDR3 has 11 residues. CDR3 coding DNA: TGCGGTGGGGTCTACCAAGAGACCCAGTACTTC. The encoded protein is CGGVYQETQYF.

In this sample, this clonotype turned up many times. This chain links TRBV28 with TRBJ2-7, with no clear D. The V end lost 10 bases, the J end lost 5 bases, and 9 bases lay between the germline ends. CDR1 and CDR2 from the germline V gene are MDHEN and SYDVKM. The CDR3 is 10 residues long. In DNA form, the CDR3 reads TGTGCCACCGCCGGTAACGAGCAGTACTTC. It codes for CATAGNEQYF.

The genes are TRBV14 and TRBJ2-3, with TRBD2 matching over 12 bases. V gave up 2 bases and J gave up 6 bases; unmatched junction bases: 3. This CDR3 contains 15 residues. Germline V gene sequence: CDR1 SGHDN, CDR2 FVKESK. CDR3 in amino acids: CASSQTSGRRDTQYF. CDR3 coding DNA: TGTGCCAGCAGCCAAACTAGCGGGAGGCGGGATACGCAGTATTTT.

V and J are TRBV5-1 and TRBJ2-7; TRBD1 agrees at 9 bases. Looked up from germline, CDR1 is SGHRS and CDR2 is YFSETQ. The CDR3 is 16 amino acids. V was pared by 0 bases and J by 1 base, with 5 bases of the junction left unmatched. CDR3 in amino acids: CASSLAPTGGSYEQYF. CDR3 bases: TGCGCCAGCAGCTTGGCCCCGACAGGGGGATCCTACGAGCAGTACTTC.

The chain recombines TRBV6-5 with TRBJ1-5, with D possibly matching TRBD1 (6 bases). CDR3 length equals 14 residues. V was clipped by 6 bases and J by 5 bases, with 14 bases between them. CDR1 MNHEY and CDR2 SVGAGI come from the germline V gene. The DNA for the CDR3 is TGTGCCAGCAGCTCAACAGGGCGTCATCAGCCCCAGCATTTT. Its translation is CASSSTGRHQPQHF.

The chain carries TRBV3-1 and TRBJ2-7; D gene uncertain. CDR1 is LGHDT and CDR2 is YNNKEL in the germline V gene (reference sequence). Trimming cost V 0 bases and J 4 bases, with 19 bases left between them. The CDR3 length is 17 residues. CDR3: CASSQDGKSFKYYEQYF. CDR3 DNA: TGTGCCAGCAGCCAAGACGGCAAGTCCTTCAAATATTACGAGCAGTACTTC.

This clonotype showed up just a few times. V gene TRBV9 combines with J gene TRBJ1-2; the D gene is possibly TRBD1 (5 bases). Germline CDR1 SGDLS, CDR2 YYNGEE. CDR3 length: 14 amino acids. V dropped 3 bases and J dropped 3 bases, with 12 bases sitting between them. The CDR3 sequence is CASSGGIGHYGYTF. CDR3 bases: TGTGCCAGCAGCGGGGGGATAGGTCACTATGGCTACACCTTC.

This sequence joins TRBV7-2 and TRBJ2-7; 7 nucleotides align to TRBD2. The CDR3 contains 16 residues. Trimming removed 1 base from V and 7 bases from J; junction bases left unmatched: 13. Germline V gives CDR1 SGHTA, CDR2 FQGNSA. The CDR3 spells CASSLEPSGKGQEQYF. The CDR3 coding sequence is TGTGCCAGCAGCTTAGAACCCAGCGGGAAAGGGCAAGAGCAGTACTTC.

The genes are TRBV7-9 and TRBJ2-1; D is possibly TRBD1 (8 bases). Deletions cut 4 bases from V and 13 bases from J, with 17 bases between. CDR3 length: 13 residues. Germline V gene sequence: CDR1 SEHNR, CDR2 FQNEAQ (reference sequence). Here the CDR3 reads CASSYRGGETQFF. In DNA, the CDR3 is TGTGCCAGCAGCTACAGGGGGGGAGAGACCCAGTTCTTC.